This T cell receptor beta chain was captured by sequencing in a study of blood T cell repertoires in COVID-19. Per the original methods: Counts of nucleated cells, estimated from reference gene primer amplification, were obtained. Clones were read by immunoSEQ multiplex PCR, and TCRdb kept only the in-frame ones, dropping some. D and trimming were read from the DNA, whereas the V and J calls and clone size are those reported in that table. This sample has roughly 250,000 clones, with 87% found just once. Germline CDR1 and CDR2: MNHEY and SMNVEV (reference sequence). CDR3 length equals 16 residues. Trimming took 2 bases from V and 1 from J, leaving 15 bases between them. Individuals drawn from some 25 US areas were roughly 18 to 89 years old. Self-reported history from a screening survey and questionnaire set each donor's cohort.

The clonotype was recovered from a woman in her 30s with acute COVID-19. Sequencing was carried out using PBMCs or T cells enriched from blood (not recorded which). The chain links TRBV27 to TRBJ2-7, with D perhaps TRBD2 (6 bases). The CDR3 DNA follows: TGTGCCAGCAGTTTAACGGGGCGGGGCCCGTCCTACGAGCAGTACTTC. It yields the protein CASSLTGRGPSYEQYF.